A single sample gave rise to the 10 T cell receptor beta chains below, sequenced in a study of T cells expressing NK-cell markers. Each CDR3 protein gets one entry in TCRdb, which reprocessed the 5' RACE reads and gives no DNA. This specimen shows approximately 420,000 distinct CDR3 sequences; the ten leading clones hold around 11%. The sample comprised blood T cells: a sorted CD56 or NKG2C T cell subset, CD4+ or CD8+ T cells, or bulk PBMC T cells (not recorded which). The receptors stem from a woman aged 45-60 years in good health.

CDR3 protein: CASSTREKQFF. The chain couples TRBV5-6 to TRBJ2-1; TCRdb reports TRBD2, a call that lacks DNA to check it against. Germline CDR1 is SGHDT and CDR2 is YYEEEE. The CDR3 loop spans 11 amino acids. Looking up the rest from reference TRBV5-6 and TRBJ2-1 gives the full variable domain: DAGVTQSPTHLIKTRGQQVTLRCSPKSGHDTVSWYQQALGQGPQFIFQYYEEEERQRGNFPDRFSGHQFPNYSSELNVNALLLGDSALYLCASSTREKQFFGPGTRLTVL.

The chain employs TRBV11-2 and TRBJ1-5; lacking DNA, the TRBD1 call made by TCRdb goes unchecked. The CDR3 has 14 amino acids. Germline V gene lookup returns CDR1 SGHAT and CDR2 FQNNGV. The CDR3 reads CASSHDRRDQPQHF.

The chain employs TRBV5-1 and TRBJ2-4; TCRdb designates TRBD2, a call that cannot be tested without DNA. The germline gives CDR1 SGHRS, CDR2 YFSETQ. The CDR3 has 15 amino acids. Here the CDR3 reads CASRQTSVGSNIQYF.

The CDR3 loop is CASSLLTGTSDEQFF. V and J are TRBV4-2 and TRBJ2-1; the D call from TCRdb, TRBD2, cannot be confirmed without DNA. Germline V gives CDR1 LGHNA, CDR2 YNFKEQ. This CDR3 spans 15 amino acids.

This sequence joins TRBV6-2 or TRBV6-3 and TRBJ2-7. The CDR3 has 14 residues. Per the germline V gene, CDR1 is MNHEY and CDR2 is SVGEGT. The CDR3 spells CASSYGGSTYEQYF.

The chain links TRBV20-1 to TRBJ2-5; checking the TCRdb D call of TRBD2 is not possible without DNA. Germline V CDR1 and CDR2: DFQATT, SNEGSKA (reference sequence). CDR3 length: 16 residues. This CDR3 reads CSARDLIAVYQETQYF.

V gene TRBV7-6 combines with J gene TRBJ2-7. The CDR3 length is 15 residues. Germline V gene lookup returns CDR1 SGHVS and CDR2 FNYEAQ. This chain's CDR3 is CASSSRKGYSYEQYF.

The genes are TRBV11-3 and TRBJ2-1; the TRBD1 assignment by TCRdb is unverifiable without DNA. Germline loops: CDR1 SGHNT, CDR2 YENEEA. This CDR3 comprises 14 residues. This CDR3 is CASSLFGNDNEQFF.

CDR3 in amino acids: CASPDGTVQFF. The V and J genes are TRBV19 and TRBJ2-1; the TCRdb call, TRBD1, lacks DNA for checking. The CDR3 length is 11 residues. Looked up from germline, CDR1 is LNHDA and CDR2 is SQIVND (reference sequence). The full variable domain, with the rest looked up from reference TRBV19 and TRBJ2-1, is DGGITQSPKYLFRKEGQNVTLSCEQNLNHDAMYWYRQDPGQGLRLIYYSQIVNDFQKGDIAEGYSVSREKKESFPLTVTSAQKNPTAFYLCASPDGTVQFFGPGTRLTVL.

The V and J genes are TRBV20-1 and TRBJ2-7; the D gene TCRdb calls, TRBD2, cannot be checked with no DNA. This CDR3 region has 15 residues. Germline V gene data show CDR1 as DFQATT and CDR2 as SNEGSKA (reference sequence). The chain's CDR3 is CSATGTSGRFDEQYF.